One sample yielded the 28 T cell receptor beta chains listed below, sequenced in a study of CD8 T cells in Susac syndrome. The RNA input was about 0.45 to 1 ug, and it was reverse transcribed with random hexamers. TCRdb re-called the immunoSEQ multiplex PCR reads with MiXCR, one entry per CDR3 protein. The sample has a few hundred thousand distinct CDR3 sequences; roughly 96% are singletons. Sample: CD4+ T cells from PBMCs. These receptors all stem from a human donor with multiple sclerosis.

The rearrangement uses TRBV6-6 and TRBJ2-7; perhaps TRBD2 as D (6 bases). In germline, CDR1 is MNHNY, CDR2 SVGAGI (reference sequence). Trimming stripped 6 bases from V and 6 bases from J, with 15 bases between. This CDR3 region has 13 residues. The CDR3 here is CASSRPTSPEQYF. The CDR3 coding sequence is TGTGCCAGCAGCCGACCGACTAGTCCCGAGCAGTACTTC.

The chain is built from TRBV2 and TRBJ2-5; D may be TRBD1 (5 bases). With 5 bases removed from V and 2 bases from J, the gap between germline ends came to 18 bases. CDR1 is SNHLY, CDR2 FYNNEI, per germline. This CDR3 has 16 amino acids. The CDR3 nucleotides are TGTGCCAGCAGTTCCTCGGACACGTCCCATCAAGAGACCCAGTACTTC. Amino acid sequence: CASSSSDTSHQETQYF.

This chain connects TRBV5-1 to TRBJ2-5, with 8 bases that match TRBD1. The CDR3 is made up of 16 amino acids. In germline, CDR1 is SGHRS, CDR2 YFSETQ. V was pared by 0 bases and J by 7 bases, with 11 bases of the junction left unmatched. The CDR3 DNA reads as TGCGCCAGCAGCTTGGCCGGGCAGGGGGCGTATGGGACCCAGTACTTC. It encodes CASSLAGQGAYGTQYF.

This clonotype was detected a few times. V is TRBV9 and J is TRBJ2-1; no firm D call. Germline V gene lookup returns CDR1 SGDLS and CDR2 YYNGEE. The V end lost 0 bases, the J end lost 4 bases, and 5 bases lay between the germline ends. The CDR3 is 13 residues long. CDR3 sequence (DNA): TGTGCCAGCAGCGTAGCTGGATACAATGAGCAGTTCTTC. Protein sequence: CASSVAGYNEQFF. The whole variable domain, filled in from reference TRBV9 and TRBJ2-1, reads DSGVTQTPKHLITATGQRVTLRCSPRSGDLSVYWYQQSLDQGLQFLIQYYNGEERAKGNILERFSAQQFPDLHSELNLSSLELGDSALYFCASSVAGYNEQFFGPGTRLTVL.

This sequence joins TRBV27 and TRBJ1-3, with D unclear. CDR3 size: 13 residues. Trimming left V 5 bases short and J 0 bases short, with 5 bases between. In germline, CDR1 is MNHEY, CDR2 SMNVEV (reference sequence). The DNA for the CDR3 is TGTGCCAGCAGTACAAACTCTGGAAACACCATATATTTT. Its translation is CASSTNSGNTIYF.

The chain employs TRBV14 and TRBJ2-3, with 12 bases identical to TRBD2. Germline loops: CDR1 SGHDN, CDR2 FVKESK. The V gene end was trimmed by 4 bases and the J gene end by 6 bases; junction bases not matched to a gene: 2. There are 14 residues in the CDR3. The CDR3 bases are TGTGCCAGCAGCCGACTAGCGGGAGACGATACGCAGTATTTT. This gives the protein CASSRLAGDDTQYF. The complete variable domain, with remaining parts taken from reference TRBV14 and TRBJ2-3, reads EAGVTQFPSHSVIEKGQTVTLRCDPISGHDNLYWYRRVMGKEIKFLLHFVKESKQDESGMPNNRFLAERTGGTYSTLKVQPAELEDSGVYFCASSRLAGDDTQYFGPGTRLTVL.

This clonotype appeared once. V gene TRBV11-2 combines with J gene TRBJ2-1; D unclear. CDR3 length: 12 residues. Trimming took 3 bases from V and 7 from J, leaving 7 bases between them. Per germline, CDR1 SGHAT and CDR2 FQNNGV. As DNA, the CDR3 is TGTGCCAGCAGCTTCACGTCTAATGAGCAGTTCTTC. Translation: CASSFTSNEQFF.

DNA of the CDR3: TGTGCCAGCAGCTTGGAAGTGGAGACCCAGTACTTC. Protein: CASSLEVETQYF. The chain recombines TRBV5-6 with TRBJ2-5; unclear D gene. This CDR3 comprises 12 residues. V lost 0 bases and J 5 bases, leaving 5 bases between the germline ends. Germline CDR1 and CDR2: SGHDT and YYEEEE.

The chain uses TRBV6-5 and TRBJ1-2, with D possibly being TRBD1 (5 bases). Germline-derived CDR1 and CDR2 are MNHEY and SVGAGI. Deletions cut 5 bases from V and 7 bases from J, with 14 bases between. CDR3 length: 13 residues. CDR3 DNA: TGTGCCAGCAGTCCAGGACCCCAGGGTGGCTACACCTTC. Translation: CASSPGPQGGYTF.

This rearrangement joins TRBV4-1 to TRBJ2-7; 9 nucleotides line up with TRBD2. Per the germline V gene, CDR1 is MGHRA and CDR2 is YSYEKL. This CDR3 is 16 amino acids long. V shed 0 bases, J shed 5 bases, and the junction held 8 bases outside the gene matches. The CDR3 region has the DNA TGCGCCAGCAGCCAAGAATGGGCGGGAGGGTTCAACGAGCAGTACTTC. Translated: CASSQEWAGGFNEQYF.

The chain recombines TRBV4-1 with TRBJ2-2, with D perhaps matching TRBD1 or TRBD2 (5 bases each). V gave up 2 bases and J gave up 5 bases, with 12 bases separating them. The germline CDR1 and CDR2 sequences are MGHRA and YSYEKL. The CDR3 loop spans 15 amino acids. CDR3 sequence: CASSQRWGMTGELFF. The DNA for the CDR3 is TGCGCCAGCAGCCAAAGATGGGGGATGACCGGGGAGCTGTTTTTT.

This clonotype came up once. The chain carries TRBV1 and TRBJ2-7; the D call of TRBD1 is as the table states it, not checked on the DNA. TRBV1 is deemed a pseudogene. The CDR3 runs 16 residues. In DNA form, the CDR3 reads TGCACCAGCAGCTCCCGACAAGGGTTCGGGTCTGCCGAGCAGTACTTC. This translates into CTSSSRQGFGSAEQYF.

J is TRBJ2-1 and V is TRBV5-1, with a tentative D call TRBD2 (5 bases). CDR1 and CDR2 (germline): SGHRS, YFSETQ. Trimming cost V 5 bases and J 6 bases, with 6 bases left between them. The length of the CDR3 is 11 residues. The CDR3 DNA reads as TGCGCCAGCAGGCGGGCCAATGAGCAGTTCTTC. Protein product: CASRRANEQFF. The whole variable domain, filled in from reference TRBV5-1 and TRBJ2-1, reads KAGVTQTPRYLIKTRGQQVTLSCSPISGHRSVSWYQQTPGQGLQFLFEYFSETQRNKGNFPGRFSGRQFSNSRSEMNVSTLELGDSALYLCASRRANEQFFGPGTRLTVL.

The CDR3 bases are TGTGCCAGCAGTTTTGTCAGTATATTCGGGAACTATGGCTACACCTTC. This sequence encodes CASSFVSIFGNYGYTF. This chain uses TRBV12-3 or TRBV12-4 with TRBJ1-2; D not certain. V dropped 3 bases and J dropped 2 bases, with 16 bases sitting between them. The CDR3 loop spans 16 amino acids.

The chain joins TRBV29-1 to TRBJ2-7; 8 nucleotides agree with TRBD2. The CDR3 has 15 amino acids. Germline assignment: CDR1 SQVTM and CDR2 ANQGSEA. The CDR3 region is CSVGVSGSIPYEQYF. Here the CDR3 DNA reads TGCAGTGTCGGGGTGAGCGGGAGCATACCCTACGAGCAGTACTTC.

The chain joins TRBV28 to TRBJ2-2, with 11 positions matching TRBD1. The junction had 5 bases not matched to a gene; V was cut back by 3 bases and J by 5 bases. CDR3 length: 16 amino acids. Germline assignment: CDR1 MDHEN and CDR2 SYDVKM. CDR3 sequence: CASSFGQGASTGELFF. The CDR3 nucleotides read TGTGCCAGCAGTTTTGGACAGGGGGCGAGTACCGGGGAGCTGTTTTTT. The whole variable domain, remainder taken from reference TRBV28 and TRBJ2-2, is DVKVTQSSRYLVKRTGEKVFLECVQDMDHENMFWYRQDPGLGLRLIYFSYDVKMKEKGDIPEGYSVSREKKERFSLILESASTNQTSMYLCASSFGQGASTGELFFGEGSRLTVL.

The chain couples TRBV20-1 to TRBJ2-1; D tentatively reads TRBD1 or TRBD2 (5 bases each). This CDR3 region has 11 residues. Germline V lookup: CDR1 DFQATT, CDR2 SNEGSKA (reference sequence). V shed 3 bases and J shed 7 bases, with 7 bases lying between them. CDR3 protein: CSARGPNEQFF. CDR3 DNA sequence: TGCAGTGCTAGGGGACCAAATGAGCAGTTCTTC.

The V call is TRBV10-3, the J call TRBJ2-3, with 10 nucleotides matching TRBD2. CDR1 and CDR2 (germline): ENHRY, SYGVKD. This CDR3 region has 14 residues. V dropped 6 bases and J dropped 2; count of bases not matched to a gene: 2. The CDR3 loop is CAISLAGATDTQYF. The CDR3 bases are TGTGCCATCAGCCTAGCGGGAGCCACAGATACGCAGTATTTT.

V usage is TRBV7-3 and J usage is TRBJ2-3; D ambiguous. The CDR3 totals 14 residues. Trimming removed 5 bases at V and 0 bases at J, with 9 bases between. The germline gives CDR1 SGHTA, CDR2 FQGTGA. The CDR3 nucleotides are TGTGCCAGCAGCCAATCTTATAGCACAGATACGCAGTATTTT. Translated: CASSQSYSTDTQYF. The variable domain in full, with the rest retrieved from reference TRBV7-3 and TRBJ2-3, is GAGVSQTPSNKVTEKGKYVELRCDPISGHTALYWYRQSLGQGPEFLIYFQGTGAADDSGLPNDRFFAVRPEGSVSTLKIQRTERGDSAVYLCASSQSYSTDTQYFGPGTRLTVL.

This clonotype was recorded once. The CDR3 DNA is TGTGCCACCGCAGGGACAAACACCGGGGAGCTGTTTTTT. Protein: CATAGTNTGELFF. This chain joins TRBV24-1 and TRBJ2-2, with D perhaps matching TRBD1 (6 bases). Trimming removed 9 bases at V and 2 bases at J, with 9 bases between. CDR3 length: 13 residues. Germline V gene sequence: CDR1 KGHDR, CDR2 SFDVKD.

The V and J genes are TRBV7-9 and TRBJ1-1; D uncertain. V was cut by 1 base and J by 0 bases, with 6 bases left in between. Germline loops: CDR1 SEHNR, CDR2 FQNEAQ (reference sequence). The CDR3 totals 14 residues. In DNA, the CDR3 is TGTGCCAGCAGCTTAGTCAGCATGAACACTGAAGCTTTCTTT. As protein: CASSLVSMNTEAFF.

As for this clonotype: At one boundary the junction diverges from the germline segment, which might be a read error. The rearrangement links TRBV29-1 to TRBJ1-5; no definite D call. CDR1 SQVTM and CDR2 ANQGSEA come from the germline V gene. The CDR3 runs to 15 residues. The DNA for the CDR3 is TGCAGCGTTAAAGAACGGGGAGAGAAAAATCAGCCCCAGCATTTT. Amino acids: CSVKERGEKNQPQHF.

The chain combines TRBV29-1 with TRBJ2-1, with no clear D. CDR1 and CDR2 from the germline V gene are SQVTM and ANQGSEA. The ends were cut back, 7 bases at V and 10 bases at J, with 20 bases in the middle. CDR3 length equals 13 residues. The CDR3 coding sequence is TGCAGCGCCAGAATAGGGTTTTCAGGCGAGCAGTTCTTC. As protein: CSARIGFSGEQFF.

The sample holds one count of this clonotype. The chain combines TRBV6-8 with TRBJ2-1; the D is unclear. Trimming shortened V by 4 bases and J by 9 bases, and 13 bases separated the two germline ends. CDR1 is MNHGY and CDR2 is SAAAGT in the germline V gene. The CDR3 has 13 residues. CDR3 in amino acids: CASSSWAPPEQFF. The CDR3 nucleotides read TGTGCCAGCAGTTCCTGGGCCCCGCCTGAGCAGTTCTTC.

The chain has TRBV25-1 and TRBJ2-5, with D maybe TRBD1 (6 bases). CDR3 length equals 15 residues. Trimming pared 3 bases from V and 5 bases from J, leaving 16 bases between. CDR1 and CDR2 (germline): MGHDK, SYGVNS. CDR3 coding DNA: TGTGCCAGCAGTGATATGTCAGGGGCTCTGGAGACCCAGTACTTC. Amino acids: CASSDMSGALETQYF.

V usage is TRBV20-1 and J usage is TRBJ2-5; TRBD2 might be the D (5 bases). Trimming took 4 bases from V and 10 from J, leaving 13 bases between them. The CDR3 has 11 residues. Germline-derived CDR1 and CDR2 are DFQATT and SNEGSKA (reference sequence). The CDR3 loop is CSAMFTGIQYF. The CDR3 DNA reads as TGCAGTGCTATGTTTACGGGGATCCAGTACTTC.

This clonotype was counted only a few times. The CDR3 DNA reads TGTGCCAGCAGCCTACAGGGTACCGGGGCCAACGTCCTGACTTTC. It is translated as CASSLQGTGANVLTF. This sequence joins TRBV27 and TRBJ2-6, with TRBD1 as a possible D gene (6 bases). CDR3 length equals 15 residues. V was cut by 6 bases and J by 4 bases, with 13 bases left in between. Germline V CDR1 and CDR2: MNHEY, SMNVEV (reference sequence).

In its sample, this clonotype was seen once. The genes are TRBV20-1 and TRBJ2-3; D may correspond to TRBD1 or TRBD2 (5 bases each). The CDR3 length is 17 residues. In germline, CDR1 is DFQATT, CDR2 SNEGSKA (reference sequence). V lost 4 bases to trimming and J lost 0 bases, with 20 bases between them. CDR3 sequence reads: CSANPVSGLTSTDTQYF. CDR3 in DNA: TGCAGTGCTAACCCGGTGTCGGGGCTTACTAGCACAGATACGCAGTATTTT.